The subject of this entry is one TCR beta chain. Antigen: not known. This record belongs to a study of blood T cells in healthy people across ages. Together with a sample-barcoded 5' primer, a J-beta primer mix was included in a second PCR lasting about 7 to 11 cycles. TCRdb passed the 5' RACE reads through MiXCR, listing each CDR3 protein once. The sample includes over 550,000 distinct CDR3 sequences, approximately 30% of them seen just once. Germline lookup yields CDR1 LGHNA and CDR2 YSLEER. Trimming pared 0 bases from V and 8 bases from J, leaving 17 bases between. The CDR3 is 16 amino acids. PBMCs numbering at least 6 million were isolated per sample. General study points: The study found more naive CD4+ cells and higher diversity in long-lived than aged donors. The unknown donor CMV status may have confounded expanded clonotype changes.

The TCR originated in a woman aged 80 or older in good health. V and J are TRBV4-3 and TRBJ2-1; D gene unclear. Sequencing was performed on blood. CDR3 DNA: TGCGCCAGCAGCCAAGATTACAGCCACGGAGTGGATGAGCAGTTCTTC. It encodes CASSQDYSHGVDEQFF.